This T cell receptor (beta chain) is drawn from a study of cytomegalovirus exposure and HLA in healthy donors. In regard to this clone: What it binds is not known.

The PCR employed 60 Vbeta primers together with 13 Jbeta primers. Method: immunoSEQ multiplex PCR; TCRdb's copy keeps in-frame clones and lacks some. In the table there are some 120,000 clones, around three quarters of which are singletons. Germline V gene data show CDR1 as SNHLY and CDR2 as FYNNEI. Trimming took 7 bases from V and 1 from J; bases not matched to a gene: 2. This CDR3 has 13 amino acids. Findings and limits, study-wide: HLA alleles were associated with 15,000 to 20,000 TCR beta sequences in a later analysis at 0.05 false discovery rate. The listing of approximately 160 TCR beta chains classed them as cytomegalovirus-associated.

The sequenced sample was PBMCs. The rearrangement joins TRBV2 to TRBJ2-5; 8 bases line up with TRBD2. The TCR comes from a man between 35 and 55 years old in good health and CMV-seropositive. In nucleotides, the CDR3 is TGTGCCAGCAAAGCGGGGGCCCAAGAGACCCAGTACTTC. It codes for CASKAGAQETQYF.